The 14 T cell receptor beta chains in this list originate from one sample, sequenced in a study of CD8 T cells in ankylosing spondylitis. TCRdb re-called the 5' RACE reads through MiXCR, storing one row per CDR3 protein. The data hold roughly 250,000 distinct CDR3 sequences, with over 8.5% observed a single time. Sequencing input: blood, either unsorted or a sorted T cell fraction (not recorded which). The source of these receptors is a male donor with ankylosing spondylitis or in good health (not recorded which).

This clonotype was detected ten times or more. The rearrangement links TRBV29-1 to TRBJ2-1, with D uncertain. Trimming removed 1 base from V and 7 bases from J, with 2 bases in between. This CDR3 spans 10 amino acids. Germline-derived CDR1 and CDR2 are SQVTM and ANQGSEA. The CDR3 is CSVEGNEQFF. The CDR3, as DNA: TGCAGCGTTGAAGGGAATGAGCAGTTCTTC.

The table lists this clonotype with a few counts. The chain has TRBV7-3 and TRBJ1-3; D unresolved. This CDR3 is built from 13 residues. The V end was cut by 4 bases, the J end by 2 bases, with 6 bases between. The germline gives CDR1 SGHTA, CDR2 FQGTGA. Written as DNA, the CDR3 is TGTGCCAGCAGCTCAGGAGCTGGAAACACCATATATTTT. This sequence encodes CASSSGAGNTIYF.

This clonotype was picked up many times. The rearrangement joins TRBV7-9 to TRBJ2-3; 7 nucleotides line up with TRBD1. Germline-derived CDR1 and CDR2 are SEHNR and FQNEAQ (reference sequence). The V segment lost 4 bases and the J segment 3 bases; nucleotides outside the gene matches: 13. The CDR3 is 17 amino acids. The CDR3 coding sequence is TGTGCCAGCAGCTCTCTAAGGACAGGCTCAGAAACAGATACGCAGTATTTT. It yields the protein CASSSLRTGSETDTQYF.

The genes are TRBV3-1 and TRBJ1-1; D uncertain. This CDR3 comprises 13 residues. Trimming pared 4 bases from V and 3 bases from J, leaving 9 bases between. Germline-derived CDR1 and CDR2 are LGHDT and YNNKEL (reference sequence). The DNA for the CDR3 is TGTGCCAGCAGCCCCATCGGTGACACTGAAGCTTTCTTT. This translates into CASSPIGDTEAFF.

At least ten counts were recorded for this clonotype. CDR3 DNA sequence: TGTGCCAGCAGCCAAGGTCTGGATACGCAGTATTTT. Translated, it gives CASSQGLDTQYF. The rearrangement joins TRBV3-1 to TRBJ2-3, with D uncertain. CDR3 size: 12 residues. V dropped 1 base and J dropped 6 bases, with 5 bases sitting between them. Germline V gives CDR1 LGHDT, CDR2 YNNKEL (reference sequence).

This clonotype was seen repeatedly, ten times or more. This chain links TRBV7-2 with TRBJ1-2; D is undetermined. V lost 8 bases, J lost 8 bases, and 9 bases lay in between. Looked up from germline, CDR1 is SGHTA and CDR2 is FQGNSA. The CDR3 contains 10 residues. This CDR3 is CASGSRGYTF. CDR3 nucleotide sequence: TGTGCCAGCGGTAGTCGAGGCTACACCTTC.

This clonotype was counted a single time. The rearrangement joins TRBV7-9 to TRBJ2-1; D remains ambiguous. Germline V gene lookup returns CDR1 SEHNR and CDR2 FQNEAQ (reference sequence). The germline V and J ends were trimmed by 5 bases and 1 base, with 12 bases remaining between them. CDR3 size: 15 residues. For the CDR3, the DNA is TGTGCCAGCAGCCTGGAGCAGGCGTCCTACAATGAGCAGTTCTTC. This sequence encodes CASSLEQASYNEQFF. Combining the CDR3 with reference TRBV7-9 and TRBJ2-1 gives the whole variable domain DTGVSQNPRHKITKRGQNVTFRCDPISEHNRLYWYRQTLGQGPEFLTYFQNEAQLEKSRLLSDRFSAERPKGSFSTLEIQRTEQGDSAMYLCASSLEQASYNEQFFGPGTRLTVL.

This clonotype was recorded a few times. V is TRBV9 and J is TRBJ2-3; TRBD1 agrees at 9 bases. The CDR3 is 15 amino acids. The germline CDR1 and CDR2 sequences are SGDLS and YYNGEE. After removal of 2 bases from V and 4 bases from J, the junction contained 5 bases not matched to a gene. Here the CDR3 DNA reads TGTGCCAGCAGCGTTACAGGGGGCCTCGCAGATACGCAGTATTTT. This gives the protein CASSVTGGLADTQYF.

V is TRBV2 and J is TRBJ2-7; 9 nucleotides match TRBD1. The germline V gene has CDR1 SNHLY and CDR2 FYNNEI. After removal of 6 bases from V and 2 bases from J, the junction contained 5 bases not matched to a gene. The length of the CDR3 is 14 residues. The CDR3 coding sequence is TGTGCCAGCAGGGGGGACAGGGTACCCTACGAGCAGTACTTC. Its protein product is CASRGDRVPYEQYF. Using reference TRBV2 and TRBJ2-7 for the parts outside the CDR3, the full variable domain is EPEVTQTPSHQVTQMGQEVILRCVPISNHLYFYWYRQILGQKVEFLVSFYNNEISEKSEIFDDQFSVERPDGSNFTLKIRSTKLEDSAMYFCASRGDRVPYEQYFGPGTRLTVT.

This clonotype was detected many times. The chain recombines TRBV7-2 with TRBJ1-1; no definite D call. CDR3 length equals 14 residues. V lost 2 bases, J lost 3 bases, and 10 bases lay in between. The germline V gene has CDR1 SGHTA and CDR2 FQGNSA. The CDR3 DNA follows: TGTGCCAGCAGCTTAAACCCCGGGGACACTGAAGCTTTCTTT. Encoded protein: CASSLNPGDTEAFF. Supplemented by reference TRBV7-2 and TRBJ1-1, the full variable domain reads GAGVSQSPSNKVTEKGKDVELRCDPISGHTALYWYRQSLGQGLEFLIYFQGNSAPDKSGLPSDRFSAERTGGSVSTLTIQRTQQEDSAVYLCASSLNPGDTEAFFGQGTRLTVV.

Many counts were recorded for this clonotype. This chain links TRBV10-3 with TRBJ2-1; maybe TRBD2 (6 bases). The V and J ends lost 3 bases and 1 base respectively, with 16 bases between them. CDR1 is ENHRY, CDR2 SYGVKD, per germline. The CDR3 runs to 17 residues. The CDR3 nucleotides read TGTGCCATCAGTGACTCCCAGCGGGCAGTGTCCTACAATGAGCAGTTCTTC. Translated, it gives CAISDSQRAVSYNEQFF.

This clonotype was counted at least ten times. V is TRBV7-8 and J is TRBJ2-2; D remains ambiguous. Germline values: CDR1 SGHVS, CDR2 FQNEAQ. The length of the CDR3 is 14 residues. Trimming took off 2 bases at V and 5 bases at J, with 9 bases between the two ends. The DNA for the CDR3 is TGTGCCAGCAGCTTATCGAGACTTACCGGGGAGCTGTTTTTT. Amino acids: CASSLSRLTGELFF.

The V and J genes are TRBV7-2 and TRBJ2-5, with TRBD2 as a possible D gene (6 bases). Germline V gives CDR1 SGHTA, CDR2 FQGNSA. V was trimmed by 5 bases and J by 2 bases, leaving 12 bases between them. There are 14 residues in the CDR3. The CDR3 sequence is CASSPQAGQETQYF. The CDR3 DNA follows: TGTGCCAGCAGCCCCCAGGCGGGGCAAGAGACCCAGTACTTC.

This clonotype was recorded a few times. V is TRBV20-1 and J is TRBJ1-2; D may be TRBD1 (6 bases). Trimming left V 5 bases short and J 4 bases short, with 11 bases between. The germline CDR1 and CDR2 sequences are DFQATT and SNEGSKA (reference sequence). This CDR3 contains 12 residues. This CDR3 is CSAAGQSYGYTF. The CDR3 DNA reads TGCAGTGCTGCCGGACAGTCCTATGGCTACACCTTC.